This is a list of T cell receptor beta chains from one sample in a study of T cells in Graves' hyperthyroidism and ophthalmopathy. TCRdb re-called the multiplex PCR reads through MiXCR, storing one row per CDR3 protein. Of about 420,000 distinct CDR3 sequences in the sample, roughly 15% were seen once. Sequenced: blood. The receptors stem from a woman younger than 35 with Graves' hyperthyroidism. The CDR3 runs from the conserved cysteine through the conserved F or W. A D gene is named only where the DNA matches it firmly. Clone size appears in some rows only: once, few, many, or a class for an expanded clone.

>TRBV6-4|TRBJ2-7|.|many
CASSDSGVHEQYF
TGTGCCAGCAGTGACTCGGGCGTCCACGAGCAGTACTTC
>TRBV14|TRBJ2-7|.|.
CASSQDAQGRIYEQYF
TGTGCCAGCAGCCAAGATGCGCAGGGGAGAATCTACGAGCAGTACTTC
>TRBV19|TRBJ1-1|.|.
CASSIDTVNTEAFF
TGTGCCAGTAGTATAGACACGGTAAACACTGAAGCTTTCTTT
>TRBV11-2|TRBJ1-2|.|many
CASSLVLGGDYGYTF
TGTGCCAGCAGCTTAGTCTTAGGTGGTGACTATGGCTACACCTTC
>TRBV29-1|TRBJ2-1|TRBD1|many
CSVSDRAYNEQFF
TGCAGCGTTTCGGACAGGGCCTACAATGAGCAGTTCTTC
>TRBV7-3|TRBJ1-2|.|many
CASSAGTRSGYTF
TGTGCCAGCAGCGCCGGGACAAGAAGTGGCTACACCTTC
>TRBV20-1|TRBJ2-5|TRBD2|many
CSATGLAGGPGETQYF
TGCAGTGCAACTGGACTAGCGGGAGGGCCAGGGGAGACCCAGTACTTC
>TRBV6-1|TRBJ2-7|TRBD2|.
CASSEGTSGDTSYEQYF
TGTGCCAGCAGTGAGGGGACTAGCGGAGATACCTCCTACGAGCAGTACTTC
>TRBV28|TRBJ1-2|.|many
CASSSSRSFYGYTF
TGTGCCAGCAGTTCGAGTAGATCCTTCTATGGCTACACCTTC
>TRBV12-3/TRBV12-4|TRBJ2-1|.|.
CASSHGHHEQFF
TGTGCCAGCAGCCATGGACATCATGAGCAGTTCTTC
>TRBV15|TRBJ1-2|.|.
CATSRAEGRANYGYTF
TGTGCCACCAGCAGAGCAGAGGGAAGAGCTAACTATGGCTACACCTTC
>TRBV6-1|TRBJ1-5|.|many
CASSEGGSRVGFPNQPQHF
TGTGCCAGCAGTGAAGGGGGGAGCCGGGTGGGGTTTCCCAATCAGCCCCAGCATTTT
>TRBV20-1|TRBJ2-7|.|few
CSARIPSTYEQYF
TGCAGTGCTAGAATTCCGTCAACCTACGAGCAGTACTTC
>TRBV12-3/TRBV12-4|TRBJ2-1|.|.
CASSPTGPPYNEQFF
TGTGCCAGCAGTCCCACAGGGCCCCCCTACAATGAGCAGTTCTTC
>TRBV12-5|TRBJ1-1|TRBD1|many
CASGLDRGTEAFF
TGTGCTAGTGGTTTAGACAGGGGCACTGAAGCTTTCTTT
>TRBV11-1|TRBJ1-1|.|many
CAVYREGGTEAFF
TGTGCCGTCTACAGGGAAGGAGGAACTGAAGCTTTCTTT
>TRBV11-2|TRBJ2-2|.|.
CASRAQVNTGELFF
TGTGCCAGCAGGGCGCAGGTGAACACCGGGGAGCTGTTTTTT
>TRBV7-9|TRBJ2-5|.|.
CASSLGLREETQYF
TGTGCCAGCAGCTTAGGGTTGAGGGAGGAGACCCAGTACTTC
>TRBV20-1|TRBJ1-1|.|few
CSARGANTEAFF
TGCAGTGCTAGAGGGGCGAACACTGAAGCTTTCTTT
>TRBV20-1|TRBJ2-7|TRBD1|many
CSANRASWTGLYEQYF
TGCAGTGCTAACCGGGCGAGTTGGACAGGGCTTTACGAGCAGTACTTC
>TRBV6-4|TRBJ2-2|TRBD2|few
CASSDSLAGAGELFF
TGTGCCAGCAGTGACTCTCTAGCGGGCGCCGGGGAGCTGTTTTTT
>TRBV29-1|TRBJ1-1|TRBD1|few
CSGETGINTEAFF
TGCAGCGGTGAGACAGGGATCAACACTGAAGCTTTCTTT
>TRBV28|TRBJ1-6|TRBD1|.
CASSFRDSFLNSPLHF
TGTGCCAGCAGTTTCCGGGACAGCTTTTTAAATTCACCCCTCCACTTT
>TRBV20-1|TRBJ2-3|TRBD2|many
CSARAGGSGTQYF
TGCAGTGCTAGAGCGGGAGGATCAGGCACGCAGTATTTT
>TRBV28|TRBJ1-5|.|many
CASSPGGISNQPQHF
TGTGCCAGCAGCCCTGGGGGGATCAGCAATCAGCCCCAGCATTTT
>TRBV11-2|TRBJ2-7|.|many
CASSLDQERGEQYF
TGTGCCAGCAGCTTAGATCAGGAAAGGGGTGAGCAGTACTTC
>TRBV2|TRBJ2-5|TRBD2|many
CASSAIGLAEQETQYF
TGTGCCAGCAGTGCCATTGGACTAGCGGAGCAAGAGACCCAGTACTTC
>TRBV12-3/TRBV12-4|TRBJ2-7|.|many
CASSPVGSEQYF
TGTGCCAGCAGTCCAGTGGGTAGCGAGCAGTACTTC
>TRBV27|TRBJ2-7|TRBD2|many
CASRSSSGSFYEQYF
TGTGCCAGCAGATCCAGTAGCGGGAGCTTCTACGAGCAGTACTTC
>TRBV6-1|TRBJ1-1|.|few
CASRPGGNTEAFF
TGTGCCAGCAGGCCTGGTGGGAACACTGAAGCTTTCTTT
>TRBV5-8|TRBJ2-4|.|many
CASSSGHLEDIQYF
TGTGCCAGCAGCTCGGGACACCTGGAGGACATTCAGTACTTC
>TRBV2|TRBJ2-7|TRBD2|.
CASSLTSGNYEQYF
TGTGCCAGCAGTCTGACTAGCGGGAACTACGAGCAGTACTTC
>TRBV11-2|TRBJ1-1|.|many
CASSLDLENTEAFF
TGTGCCAGCAGCTTAGATCTGGAGAACACTGAAGCTTTCTTT
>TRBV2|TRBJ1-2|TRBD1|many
CASSGQALYGYTF
TGTGCCAGCAGCGGACAGGCCCTCTATGGCTACACCTTC
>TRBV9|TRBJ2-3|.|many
CASSVGGMSTDTQYF
TGTGCCAGCAGCGTAGGGGGGATGAGCACAGATACGCAGTATTTT
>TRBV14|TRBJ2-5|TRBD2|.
CASSQVQLAGVETQYF
TGTGCCAGCAGCCAAGTTCAACTAGCGGGAGTTGAGACCCAGTACTTC
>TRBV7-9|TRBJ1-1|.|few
CASTWTAMNTEAFF
TGTGCCAGCACCTGGACAGCGATGAACACTGAAGCTTTCTTT